The entry below gives a single T cell receptor (beta chain) sequence along with its context. Its antigen has not been determined. No base-level quality is on record; no much larger clone is a single base apart. This entry belongs to a study of PD-1 blockade in classical Hodgkin lymphoma (dated by TCRdb to the early 2020s). General notes on the study: Nivolumab dosing was 3 mg/kg intravenously every 2 weeks, continuing until either disease progression or unacceptable toxicity. The study used CyTOF and TCR beta sequencing to define a peripheral blood immune signature of response to PD-1 blockade in classical Hodgkin lymphoma. Overall results and qualifications from the work: By C4D1, a significant rise was seen in CD4+ TCR diversity but not in CD8+ TCR diversity (p=0.0027 vs p=0.16), and the rise was most apparent among complete responders (p=0.02). Lower diversity was observed in patients in whom nivolumab was started less than 1 year after ASCT, and these patients were excluded from later analyses so that confounding by immune reconstitution would be avoided. Trial patients achieving complete response had baseline diversity similar to newly diagnosed patients, whereas partial responders and progressors had significantly lower diversity. The study was limited to a single clinical trial cohort, and causes of repertoire differences, possibly disease activity or prior therapy, remained undefined. Newly diagnosed patients were reported to have lower baseline TCR diversity than healthy donors, and relapsed/refractory patients were reported to have lower baseline TCR diversity still.

Read against the paper, the sample's time point label means: cycle 2 day 1 (C2D1) of nivolumab. Every trial patient had relapsed after autologous stem cell transplantation, and cohorts A, B and C differed in prior brentuximab vedotin exposure. The trial cohort included fewer than 60 patients with relapsed/refractory classical Hodgkin lymphoma, and each patient had a best overall response of complete response, partial response or progressive disease. In the multi-cohort phase II CheckMate 205 trial, trial patients received single-agent nivolumab. An independent review committee assessed best overall response by applying the 2007 International Working Group response criteria. Trial PBMCs were collected just before the start of nivolumab (C1D1) and during therapy at cycle 2 day 1 and cycle 4 day 1. Peripheral blood was collected in 8 mL Vacutainer Cell Preparation Tubes, from which PBMCs were isolated by centrifugation and then cryopreserved.

The CDR3 goes from the cysteine to the phenylalanine over 16 residues. Only the CDR3 DNA stays, 48 bases, in frame from base 1. CDR1 and CDR2 are read off the germline V gene (reference sequence) as SEHNR and FQNEAQ. The junction shows trimming of 5 bases on V and 2 bases on J, plus 15 bases between the germline ends. Genomic DNA was extracted with the Qiagen DNeasy kit from unsorted PBMCs and from negatively selected CD4+ and CD8+ fractions. Amplification of TCR beta CDR3 regions was done by immunoSEQ multiplex PCR with primers that anneal to V and J segments. A synthetic immune receptor repertoire was used to minimize amplification bias, and any remaining bias was removed computationally after sequencing. In the paper's pipeline: Repertoire diversity was quantified as the Shannon entropy index using custom Python scripts. Unsorted, CD4+ and CD8+ repertoires were analyzed separately, except in combined analyses where CD4+ and CD8+ sequences were merged in silico. A clone counted as expanded when the clone's frequency after treatment rose at least 2-fold relative to C1D1, and clones undetected at baseline were given a pseudocount of 0.5. Clones with 0 or 1 copy at C1D1 were classified as singleton clones, and clones with 2 or more copies were classified as non-singleton clones. Clones expanded in unsorted samples were assigned a CD4+, CD8+ or unknown annotation through matching of protein sequences in sorted samples from the same patient. Wilcoxon tests were applied to paired samples to test diversity changes from C1D1 to C4D1. Here the immuneACCESS table is served through TCRdb, limited to in-frame sequences with V and J called. Missing clones are a known gap in these copies; in checked studies unresolved V genes cover under half, and the rest lacks a known reason. V, J and clone size are those of that table, while D and trimming were read from the DNA. Counted in this sample were more than 90,000 clones; approximately 90% of them appeared once. The top ten constitute approximately 6.3% of the sample.

Here the sequenced sample was peripheral blood mononuclear cells (PBMCs), taken before the second cycle of nivolumab. This clonotype was sampled from a human donor with classical Hodgkin lymphoma. The chain links TRBV7-9 with TRBJ2-2, with TRBD2 as a weak D call on 5 bases. In nucleotide form, the sequence is TGTGCCAGCAGCCGAGCCGGACTTTTAAACACCGGGGAGCTGTTTTTT. Translated, this is CASSRAGLLNTGELFF.